The sequence of this TCR beta chain was determined in a study of blood T cell repertoires in COVID-19. About the research overall: Specimens from acute and convalescent COVID-19 originated in the United States, Italy and Spain. In each case, the material was cDNA or gDNA derived from T cells, B-cell-depleted T cells, or PBMCs.

Per the study methods: How many nucleated cells were present was estimated from reference gene primer amplification. This table comes from immunoSEQ multiplex PCR, and its TCRdb copy is limited to in-frame clones, with some not included. That table furnishes V, J and clone size, whereas the DNA furnished D and trimming. The table shows tens of thousands of clones, with approximately 89% occurring only once. The CDR3 extends over 14 amino acids. V was shortened by 6 bases and J by 3 bases, with 13 bases between the two germline ends. Germline V gene lookup returns CDR1 MRHNA and CDR2 SNTAGT. The genes are TRBV6-4 and TRBJ2-3, with TRBD1 as a possible D gene (6 bases). The TCR was taken from a human donor in a cohort sampled during active COVID-19. Source material: peripheral blood. The DNA of the CDR3 is TGTGCCAGCAGACCGGACAGTTTTACAGATACGCAGTATTTT. Protein product: CASRPDSFTDTQYF.